The 15 T cell receptor beta chains reported below all come from one sample, sequenced in a study of shared clonotypes between healthy human individuals. This table comes from immunoSEQ multiplex PCR, and its TCRdb copy is limited to in-frame clones, with some not included. The sample has over a million clones, around three quarters seen once. Sequencing was performed on memory CD4+ T cells from PBMCs. The subset was: CD45RA-negative fraction. The receptors were sampled from a man younger than 35 in good health. Some clones in this sample may be carry-over from other donors' samples.

The chain joins TRBV7-3 to TRBJ1-3; D is undetermined. The germline V gene encodes CDR1 SGHTA and CDR2 FQGTGA. V was trimmed by 4 bases and J by 4 bases, leaving 17 bases between them. The CDR3 loop spans 16 amino acids. The CDR3 reads CASSSGPPSAGNTIYF. The CDR3 DNA reads TGTGCCAGCAGCTCCGGACCTCCTAGCGCGGGAAACACCATATATTTT.

Concerning this clone: A read error may account for a junction end that differs from germline. V usage is TRBV28 and J usage is TRBJ1-1; D not certain. Germline CDR1 and CDR2: MDHEN and SYDVKM. This CDR3 spans 12 amino acids. This chain's CDR3 is CTSSLLDTEAFF. The CDR3 region has the DNA TGTACCAGCAGTTTATTGGACACTGAAGCTTTCTTT.

This chain joins TRBV7-3 and TRBJ1-1; possible D gene TRBD1, 5 bases. The germline V gene encodes CDR1 SGHTA and CDR2 FQGTGA. The CDR3 is made up of 17 amino acids. The V end was cut by 2 bases, the J end by 1 base, with 17 bases between. CDR3 in amino acids: CASSLHPPGLTNTEAFF. The DNA for the CDR3 is TGTGCCAGCAGCTTACACCCGCCGGGACTTACGAACACTGAAGCTTTCTTT.

V is TRBV29-1 and J is TRBJ2-1; TRBD1 matches at 7 bases. The J segment lost 10 bases and the V segment lost 3 bases, leaving 6 bases of the junction unmatched. The CDR3 is 12 amino acids. The germline V gene has CDR1 SQVTM and CDR2 ANQGSEA. DNA of the CDR3: TGCAGCGTTGACAGGGGGAAGAACGAGCAGTTCTTC. Its translation: CSVDRGKNEQFF.

V usage is TRBV12-2 and J usage is TRBJ2-3. TRBV12-2 is marked as a pseudogene. This CDR3 has 16 amino acids. The CDR3 DNA follows: TGTGCAAGTCGAGGTCGGCAATCCCGGGGCCCAGATACGCAGTATTTT. Translated: CASRGRQSRGPDTQYF.

This clone is a singleton in its sample. J is TRBJ2-7 and V is TRBV11-2, with 10 nucleotides matching TRBD2. CDR3 length equals 15 residues. The V gene end was trimmed by 5 bases and the J gene end by 7 bases; junction bases not matched to a gene: 11. The germline V gene has CDR1 SGHAT and CDR2 FQNNGV. Written as DNA, the CDR3 is TGTGCCAGCAGCCCAGTGGCAAGCGGGAGGGATGAGCAGTACTTC. It specifies CASSPVASGRDEQYF.

Comments on this clone: Germline is not matched at one junction end, which may reflect a read error. V usage is TRBV5-1 and J usage is TRBJ2-1; 9 bases line up with TRBD2. CDR3 length: 16 amino acids. Germline V lookup: CDR1 SGHRS, CDR2 YFSETQ. In DNA form, the CDR3 reads TGCGCCAGCAGCCTTGGCGGGACTAGCTCCAACAATGAGCAGTTCTTC. Translation gives CASSLGGTSSNNEQFF.

This rearrangement joins TRBV2 to TRBJ2-3, with D unresolved. Germline V gene lookup returns CDR1 SNHLY and CDR2 FYNNEI. The germline V and J ends were trimmed by 5 bases and 5 bases, with 8 bases remaining between them. CDR3 length: 12 residues. The CDR3 DNA sequence: TGTGCCAGCAGTAGTGAGCGAGATACGCAGTATTTT. It encodes CASSSERDTQYF.

J is TRBJ2-7 and V is TRBV5-1, with 9 bases fitting TRBD1. V shed 4 bases and J 6 bases; nucleotides not matched to a gene: 8. Per germline, CDR1 SGHRS and CDR2 YFSETQ. The CDR3 runs to 14 residues. Written as DNA, the CDR3 is TGCGCCAGCAGCGCAACAGGGGGCGCGGGCGAGCAGTACTTC. Protein product: CASSATGGAGEQYF.

The chain has TRBV27 and TRBJ1-2; D gene ambiguous. With 3 bases removed from V and 3 bases from J, the gap between germline ends came to 14 bases. Germline V CDR1 and CDR2: MNHEY, SMNVEV (reference sequence). The length of the CDR3 is 15 residues. The CDR3 loop reads CASSFTAGGDYGYTF. The CDR3 DNA is TGTGCCAGCAGTTTTACGGCGGGCGGTGACTATGGCTACACCTTC.

The chain is built from TRBV5-8 and TRBJ1-2; D remains unclear. Trimming stripped 0 bases from V and 4 bases from J, with 7 bases between. The germline V gene has CDR1 SGHTS and CDR2 YDEGEE. CDR3 length: 13 residues. This CDR3 is CASSLGYSYGYTF. CDR3 sequence (DNA): TGTGCCAGCAGCTTGGGGTACAGCTATGGCTACACCTTC. Together with reference TRBV5-8 and TRBJ1-2, the CDR3 gives the full variable domain: EAGVTQSPTHLIKTRGQQATLRCSPISGHTSVYWYQQALGLGLQFLLWYDEGEERNRGNFPPRFSGRQFPNYSSELNVNALELEDSALYLCASSLGYSYGYTFGSGTRLTVV.

V gene TRBV9 combines with J gene TRBJ2-3; tentative D call: TRBD1 (6 bases). Between the trimmed V and J ends, which lost 4 bases and 1 base, there was a span of 16 bases. The length of the CDR3 is 16 residues. The germline V gene has CDR1 SGDLS and CDR2 YYNGEE. The CDR3 protein is CASSPLRAGGTDTQYF. Written as DNA, the CDR3 is TGTGCCAGCAGCCCCCTACGGGCAGGGGGCACAGATACGCAGTATTTT.

The chain carries TRBV6-5 and TRBJ2-7; no clear D. There are 13 residues in the CDR3. The V gene lost 2 bases and the J gene lost 2 bases, with 7 bases spanning the gap. Germline values: CDR1 MNHEY, CDR2 SVGAGI. CDR3 DNA: TGTGCCAGCAGTTACGGCAAGCCCTACGAGCAGTACTTC. Its protein is CASSYGKPYEQYF.

The sample holds a few counts of this clone. Distinct nucleotide sequences in the sample also encode this CDR3. The rearrangement joins TRBV30 to TRBJ1-5; no reliable D call. Per the germline V gene, CDR1 is GTSNPN and CDR2 is SVGIG (reference sequence). Trimming cost V 2 bases and J 4 bases, with 6 bases left between them. The CDR3 spans 12 residues. CDR3 sequence (DNA): TGTGCCTGGAGTTCTGGAAATCAGCCCCAGCATTTT. The encoded protein is CAWSSGNQPQHF.

Regarding this clone: A read error may explain this, as a much larger clone is one base away. This sequence joins TRBV2 and TRBJ1-2; TRBD1 is a possible D gene (6 bases). Germline V lookup: CDR1 SNHLY, CDR2 FYNNEI. CDR3 size: 13 residues. V lost 3 bases, J lost 4 bases, and 9 bases lay in between. CDR3 loop: CASSEEGGYGYTF. The CDR3 nucleotides read TGTGCCAGCAGTGAGGAAGGGGGCTATGGCTACACCTTC. Complete variable domain (other parts from reference TRBV2 and TRBJ1-2): EPEVTQTPSHQVTQMGQEVILRCVPISNHLYFYWYRQILGQKVEFLVSFYNNEISEKSEIFDDQFSVERPDGSNFTLKIRSTKLEDSAMYFCASSEEGGYGYTFGSGTRLTVV.